These 7 T cell receptor beta chains came from one sample sequenced in a study of T-cell reconstitution after alpha-beta-depleted transplantation in children. A library of TCRbeta sequences, prepared with unique molecular identifiers, was generated. TCRdb re-derived calls from the PCR reads in MiXCR, one entry per CDR3 protein. The table shows around 700,000 distinct CDR3 sequences, with around 12% occurring only once. The source was PBMCs, collected before TCRalphabeta/CD19-depleted stem cell transplant. The receptor source for this set is a girl aged 2-10 years with congenital amegakaryocytic thrombocytopenia, due to receive a stem cell transplant.

This clonotype was detected only a few times. J is TRBJ2-7 and V is TRBV5-6; 8 bases are shared with TRBD2. V trimming: 4 bases; J trimming: 2 bases; junction bases outside the gene matches: 11. CDR1 is SGHDT and CDR2 is YYEEEE in the germline V gene. This CDR3 spans 16 amino acids. The CDR3 is CASSRGIGRDTYEQYF. The CDR3 DNA follows: TGTGCCAGCAGCCGAGGAATCGGGAGGGACACCTACGAGCAGTACTTC. The full variable domain, its missing parts supplied by reference TRBV5-6 and TRBJ2-7, is DAGVTQSPTHLIKTRGQQVTLRCSPKSGHDTVSWYQQALGQGPQFIFQYYEEEERQRGNFPDRFSGHQFPNYSSELNVNALLLGDSALYLCASSRGIGRDTYEQYFGPGTRLTVT.

The chain carries TRBV2 and TRBJ1-5, with TRBD1 matching over 8 bases. The germline gives CDR1 SNHLY, CDR2 FYNNEI. The CDR3 runs to 15 residues. J lost 2 bases, V lost 6 bases, and 6 bases had no gene match. As DNA, the CDR3 is TGTGCCAGCAGGGCAGGGGGCCGTGGCAATCAGCCCCAGCATTTT. Translated, it gives CASRAGGRGNQPQHF.

The J gene is TRBJ2-1, the V gene TRBV29-1, with 13 bases matching TRBD2. V lost 6 bases and J lost 1; bases outside the gene matches: 3. Germline V CDR1 and CDR2: SQVTM, ANQGSEA. The length of the CDR3 is 15 residues. In nucleotides, the CDR3 is TGCAGCGTCCGGACTAGCGGGAGTTCCTACAATGAGCAGTTCTTC. Amino acids: CSVRTSGSSYNEQFF.

The CDR3 nucleotides are TGTGCCAGCAGCGTTTCCCCTCACGTTTATGGTGAAGAAGGACAGGGTAGAGACCAACAGTTCTTC. Amino acid sequence: CASSVSPHVYGEEGQGRDQQFF. V is TRBV9 and J is TRBJ2-1, with 8 positions matching TRBD1. Germline V gene lookup returns CDR1 SGDLS and CDR2 YYNGEE. This CDR3 region has 22 residues. Losses at the gene ends were 2 bases for V and 13 bases for J; bases not matched to a gene: 35.

V and J are TRBV20-1 and TRBJ2-7, with unresolved D. The V end lost 3 bases, the J end lost 3 bases, and 6 bases lay between the germline ends. Germline CDR1 DFQATT, CDR2 SNEGSKA (reference sequence). The length of the CDR3 is 11 residues. The CDR3 protein is CSASTYYEQYF. CDR3 coding DNA: TGCAGTGCTAGCACCTACTACGAGCAGTACTTC.

This clonotype was counted many times. V is TRBV4-1 and J is TRBJ2-1; D is tentatively TRBD1 or TRBD2 (5 bases each). The V end was cut by 0 bases, the J end by 2 bases, with 11 bases between. The CDR3 has 16 amino acids. The germline V gene has CDR1 MGHRA and CDR2 YSYEKL. The CDR3 protein is CASSQDRGPAYNEQFF. The CDR3 DNA reads as TGCGCCAGCAGCCAAGATAGGGGACCGGCCTACAATGAGCAGTTCTTC.

In this sample, this clonotype turned up many times. The chain couples TRBV5-1 to TRBJ2-1; 7 nucleotides line up with TRBD2. The CDR3 contains 16 residues. Per the germline V gene, CDR1 is SGHRS and CDR2 is YFSETQ. The trim removed 4 bases at V and 6 bases at J, leaving 13 bases unmatched. In DNA, the CDR3 is TGCGCCAGCAGCACCTACCCGGGAGGCCCGGGCAATGAGCAGTTCTTC. This codes for CASSTYPGGPGNEQFF. Using reference TRBV5-1 and TRBJ2-1 for the parts outside the CDR3, the full variable domain is KAGVTQTPRYLIKTRGQQVTLSCSPISGHRSVSWYQQTPGQGLQFLFEYFSETQRNKGNFPGRFSGRQFSNSRSEMNVSTLELGDSALYLCASSTYPGGPGNEQFFGPGTRLTVL.